This TCR beta chain comes out of a study of blood T cells in healthy people across ages. Trimming left V 4 bases short and J 5 bases short, with 15 bases between. The CDR3 runs 15 residues. The germline V gene has CDR1 SEHNR and CDR2 FQNEAQ (reference sequence). A second roughly 6 to 11 cycle PCR used barcoded and J-beta primers. TCRdb reanalysed the 5' RACE reads using MiXCR and keeps one entry per CDR3 protein. The sample shows about 1 million distinct CDR3 sequences, 45% of them seen only once. The receptor's source is a woman aged 55-70 years in good health. The chain carries TRBV7-9 and TRBJ2-1; D remains ambiguous. Sequenced input: blood. The DNA for the CDR3 is TGTGCCAGCAGCTATGTCGGGTGGGGTGACAATGAGCAGTTCTTC. This translates into CASSYVGWGDNEQFF.